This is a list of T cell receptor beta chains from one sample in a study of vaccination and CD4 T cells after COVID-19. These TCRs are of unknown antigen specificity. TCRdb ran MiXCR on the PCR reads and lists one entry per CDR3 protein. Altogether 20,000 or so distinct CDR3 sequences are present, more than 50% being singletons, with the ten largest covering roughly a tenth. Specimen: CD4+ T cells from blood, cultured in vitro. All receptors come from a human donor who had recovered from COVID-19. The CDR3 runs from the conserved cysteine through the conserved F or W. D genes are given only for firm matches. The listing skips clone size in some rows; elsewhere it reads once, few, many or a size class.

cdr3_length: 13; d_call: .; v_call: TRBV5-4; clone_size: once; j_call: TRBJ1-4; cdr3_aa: CASSLDRARKLFF; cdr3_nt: TGTGCCAGCAGCTTGGACAGAGCCAGGAAACTGTTTTTT
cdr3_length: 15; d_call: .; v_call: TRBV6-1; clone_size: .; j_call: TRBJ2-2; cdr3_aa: CASSRRHANTGELFF; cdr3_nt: TGTGCCAGCAGTCGACGTCACGCGAACACCGGGGAGCTGTTTTTT
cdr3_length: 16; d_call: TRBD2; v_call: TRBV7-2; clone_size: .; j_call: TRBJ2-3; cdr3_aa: CASSKRDGGATDTQYF; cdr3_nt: TGTGCCAGCAGCAAAAGGGACGGGGGGGCCACAGATACGCAGTATTTT
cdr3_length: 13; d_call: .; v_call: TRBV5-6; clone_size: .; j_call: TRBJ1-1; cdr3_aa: CASSYGGNTEAFF; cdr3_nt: TGTGCCAGCAGCTATGGGGGGAACACTGAAGCTTTCTTT
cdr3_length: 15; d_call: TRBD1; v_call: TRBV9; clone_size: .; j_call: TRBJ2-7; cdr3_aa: CASSVGTGTPYEQYF; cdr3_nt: TGTGCCAGCAGCGTAGGGACAGGAACACCCTACGAGCAGTACTTC
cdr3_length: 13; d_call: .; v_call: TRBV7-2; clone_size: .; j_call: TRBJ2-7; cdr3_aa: CASSLDWVYEQYF; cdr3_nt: TGTGCCAGCAGCTTAGATTGGGTATACGAGCAGTACTTC
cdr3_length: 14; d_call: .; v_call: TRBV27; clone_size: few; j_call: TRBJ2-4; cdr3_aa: CASSLTALKNIQYF; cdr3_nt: TGTGCCAGCAGTTTGACAGCCCTCAAAAACATTCAGTACTTC
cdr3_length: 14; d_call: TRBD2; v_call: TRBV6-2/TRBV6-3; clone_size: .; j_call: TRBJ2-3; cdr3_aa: CASSYGRATDTQYF; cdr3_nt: TGTGCCAGCAGTTACGGGAGGGCCACAGATACGCAGTATTTT
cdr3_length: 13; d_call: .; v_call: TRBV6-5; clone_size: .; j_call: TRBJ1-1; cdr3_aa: CASSYRGGTEAFF; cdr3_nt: TGTGCCAGCAGTTACCGAGGGGGAACTGAAGCTTTCTTT
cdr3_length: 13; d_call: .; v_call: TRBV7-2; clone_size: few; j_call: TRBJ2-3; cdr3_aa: CASSTRAGDTQYF; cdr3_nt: TGTGCCAGCAGCACCCGAGCGGGAGATACGCAGTATTTT
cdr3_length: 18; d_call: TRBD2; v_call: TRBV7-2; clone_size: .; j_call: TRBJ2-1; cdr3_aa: CASSAKSGTSGGYNEQFF; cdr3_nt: TGTGCCAGCAGCGCGAAGTCCGGGACTAGCGGGGGCTACAATGAGCAGTTCTTC
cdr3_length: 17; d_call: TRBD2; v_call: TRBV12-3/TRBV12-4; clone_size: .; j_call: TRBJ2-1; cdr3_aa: CASSFVLPAGGNNEQFF; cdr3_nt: TGTGCCAGCAGTTTTGTCCTCCCAGCGGGGGGTAACAATGAGCAGTTCTTC
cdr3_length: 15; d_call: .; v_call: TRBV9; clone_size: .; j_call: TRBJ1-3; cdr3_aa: CASSVDSGYSNTIYF; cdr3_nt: TGTGCCAGCAGCGTAGATTCAGGGTACTCGAACACCATATATTTT
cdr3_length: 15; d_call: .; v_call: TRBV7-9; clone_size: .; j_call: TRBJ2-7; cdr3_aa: CASSRGLPSSYEQYF; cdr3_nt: TGTGCCAGCAGCCGCGGACTACCTAGCTCCTACGAGCAGTACTTC
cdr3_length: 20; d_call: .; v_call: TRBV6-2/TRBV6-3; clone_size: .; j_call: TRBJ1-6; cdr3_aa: CASSSSGTPSRSSYNSPLHF; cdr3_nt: TGTGCCAGCAGTTCGAGTGGGACACCCTCCCGGAGCTCCTATAATTCACCCCTCCACTTT
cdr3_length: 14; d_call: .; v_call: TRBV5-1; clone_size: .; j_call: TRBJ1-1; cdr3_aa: CASSTGGGTAVAFF; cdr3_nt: TGCGCCAGCAGCACGGGAGGGGGGACGGCGGTAGCTTTCTTT
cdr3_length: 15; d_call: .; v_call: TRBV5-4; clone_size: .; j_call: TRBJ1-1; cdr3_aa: CASSPTDGLNTEAFF; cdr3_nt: TGTGCCAGCAGCCCCACGGACGGTTTGAACACTGAAGCTTTCTTT
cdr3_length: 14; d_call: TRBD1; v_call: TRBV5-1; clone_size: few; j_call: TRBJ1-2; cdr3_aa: CASSSGQGRGGYTF; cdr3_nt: TGCGCCAGCAGCTCGGGACAGGGAAGGGGTGGCTACACCTTC
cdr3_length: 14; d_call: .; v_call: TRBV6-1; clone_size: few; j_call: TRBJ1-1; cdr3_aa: CASRTDVMNTEAFF; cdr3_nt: TGTGCCAGCAGGACAGACGTCATGAACACTGAAGCTTTCTTT
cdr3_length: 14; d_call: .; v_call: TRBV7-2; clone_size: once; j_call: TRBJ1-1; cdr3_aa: CASSLYLGNTEAFF; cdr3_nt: TGTGCCAGCAGCTTATATTTGGGGAACACTGAAGCTTTCTTT
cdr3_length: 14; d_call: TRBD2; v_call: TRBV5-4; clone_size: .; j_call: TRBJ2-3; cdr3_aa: CATSTSGSSDTQYF; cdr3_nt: TGTGCCACTTCGACTAGCGGGAGTTCAGATACGCAGTATTTT
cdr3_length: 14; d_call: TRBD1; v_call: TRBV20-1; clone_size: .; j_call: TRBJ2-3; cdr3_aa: CSARQGAGTDTQYF; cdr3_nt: TGCAGTGCTCGACAGGGGGCAGGCACAGATACGCAGTATTTT
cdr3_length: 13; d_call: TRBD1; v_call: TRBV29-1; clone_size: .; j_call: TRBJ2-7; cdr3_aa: CSFRTGVAYEQYF; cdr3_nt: TGCAGCTTTCGTACAGGGGTAGCTTACGAGCAGTACTTC